The present entry profiles one T cell receptor (beta chain) with its context. TCRdb called the RT-PCR reads again in MiXCR, with one record for every CDR3 protein. This table has about 680,000 distinct CDR3 sequences, over 12% appearing once. V was clipped by 5 bases and J by 1 base, with 12 bases between them. Germline CDR1 reads SGDLS; CDR2 reads YYNGEE. The CDR3 contains 14 residues. Sequenced sample: memory CD4+ T cells from blood. The gene calls are TRBV9 and TRBJ1-1; D possibly corresponds to TRBD1 (5 bases). The clonotype originates from a female donor in good health, serving as a healthy control. The CDR3 loop is CASSGGARNTEAFF. The CDR3 coding sequence is TGTGCCAGCAGTGGAGGGGCGAGGAACACTGAAGCTTTCTTT.